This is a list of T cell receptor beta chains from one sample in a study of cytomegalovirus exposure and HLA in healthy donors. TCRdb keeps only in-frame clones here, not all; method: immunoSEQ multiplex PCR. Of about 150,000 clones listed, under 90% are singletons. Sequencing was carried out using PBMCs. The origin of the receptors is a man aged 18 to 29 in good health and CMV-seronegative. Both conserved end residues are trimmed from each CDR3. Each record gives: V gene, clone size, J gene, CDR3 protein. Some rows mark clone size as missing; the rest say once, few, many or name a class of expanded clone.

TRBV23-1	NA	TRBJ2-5	ARTREGEGIETQY
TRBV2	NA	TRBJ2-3	ASSGTKRLDTQY
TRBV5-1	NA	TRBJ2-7	ASSLGSGSYEQY
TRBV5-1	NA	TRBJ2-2	ASSLGLAALNTGELF
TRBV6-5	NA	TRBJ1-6	ASSENENSPLH
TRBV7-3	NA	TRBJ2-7	ASSSGLAGDLSEQY
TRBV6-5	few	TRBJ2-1	ASSRGVGEQF
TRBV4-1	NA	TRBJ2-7	ASSRRQGASYEQY
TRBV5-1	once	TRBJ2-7	ASSQGTYPSYEQY
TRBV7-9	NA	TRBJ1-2	ASTLGGSGGYT
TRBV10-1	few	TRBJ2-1	AHLWRVSYNEQF
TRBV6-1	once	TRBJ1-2	ASLQEGSYGYT
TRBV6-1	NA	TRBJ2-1	ASSEISGTYNEQF
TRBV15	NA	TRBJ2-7	ATSRDDHNSYEQY
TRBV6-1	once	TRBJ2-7	ASSEGRVRPYEQY
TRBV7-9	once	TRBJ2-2	ASSHRGGSNTGELF
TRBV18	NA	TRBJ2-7	ASSPAQRRGGEQY
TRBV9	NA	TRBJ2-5	ASSVGLARSKETQY
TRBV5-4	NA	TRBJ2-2	ASSLLAGVNTGELF
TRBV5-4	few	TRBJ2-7	ATQGLSSYEQY
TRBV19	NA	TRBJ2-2	ASRQGANTGELF
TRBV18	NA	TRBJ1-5	ASSKGHDNQPQH
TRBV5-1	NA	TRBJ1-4	ASSLVGQTNEKLF
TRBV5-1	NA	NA	ASSKLSGSHEQY
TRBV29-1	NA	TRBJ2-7	SVLSGIYEQY
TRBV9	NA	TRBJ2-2	ASSVVSGGPRLGTGELF